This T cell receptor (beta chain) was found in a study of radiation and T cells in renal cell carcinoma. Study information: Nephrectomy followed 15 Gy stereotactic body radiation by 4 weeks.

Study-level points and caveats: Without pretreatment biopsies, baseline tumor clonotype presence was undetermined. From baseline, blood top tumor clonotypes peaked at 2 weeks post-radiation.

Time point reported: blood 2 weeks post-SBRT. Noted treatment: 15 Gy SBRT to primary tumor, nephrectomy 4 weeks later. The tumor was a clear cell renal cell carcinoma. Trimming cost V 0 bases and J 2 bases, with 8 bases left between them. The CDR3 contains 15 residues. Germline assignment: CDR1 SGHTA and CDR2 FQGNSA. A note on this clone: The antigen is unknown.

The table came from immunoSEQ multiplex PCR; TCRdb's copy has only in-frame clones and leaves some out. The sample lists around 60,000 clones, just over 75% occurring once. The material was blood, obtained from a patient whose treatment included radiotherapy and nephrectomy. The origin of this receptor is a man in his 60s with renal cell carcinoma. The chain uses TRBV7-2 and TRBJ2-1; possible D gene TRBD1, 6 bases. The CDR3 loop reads CASSLAGDTYNEQFF. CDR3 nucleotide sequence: TGTGCCAGCAGCTTAGCGGGGGACACCTACAATGAGCAGTTCTTC.